What follows are 18 T cell receptor beta chains derived from one specimen sequenced in a study of shared clonotypes between healthy human individuals. The data were produced by immunoSEQ multiplex PCR, yet TCRdb's version contains in-frame clones alone and is incomplete. Of just over 2,000,000 clones in the sample, about 95% are singletons; the top ten hold roughly 1%. Naivety among CD8 cells was defined by CD45RO negativity and positive CCR7 selection, thereby excluding terminally differentiated effector memory CD45RA+ cells. Sample: naive CD8+ T cells sorted from blood. The receptors were sampled from a man aged 18 to 35 in good health.

This clone appeared a single time. The chain has TRBV27 and TRBJ2-7, with TRBD1 identical over 7 bases. From germline, CDR1 is MNHEY and CDR2 SMNVEV (reference sequence). This CDR3 comprises 14 residues. V lost 5 bases and J lost 3; bases outside the gene matches: 7. The CDR3 spells CASSPTGVVYEQYF. The CDR3 DNA sequence: TGTGCCAGCAGTCCAACAGGGGTCGTCTACGAGCAGTACTTC.

The rearrangement uses TRBV7-9 and TRBJ2-1; D is perhaps TRBD2 (6 bases). The CDR3 has 16 residues. Per germline, CDR1 SEHNR and CDR2 FQNEAQ (reference sequence). V lost 6 bases and J 2 bases, leaving 17 bases between the germline ends. The CDR3 protein is CASRFSGLTAYNEQFF. CDR3 nucleotide sequence: TGTGCCAGCAGATTCTCGGGACTCACGGCCTACAATGAGCAGTTCTTC.

The genes are TRBV9 and TRBJ2-1; 11 nucleotides align to TRBD2. The CDR3 loop spans 16 amino acids. V dropped 4 bases and J dropped 9; count of bases not matched to a gene: 12. Germline CDR1 reads SGDLS; CDR2 reads YYNGEE. CDR3 sequence: CASSPSLAGDFGEQFF. The CDR3 DNA follows: TGTGCCAGCAGCCCGTCACTAGCGGGAGATTTTGGTGAGCAGTTCTTC.

The V call is TRBV5-6, the J call TRBJ2-3; 8 bases match TRBD2. Trimming at V came to 4 bases and at J to 1 base, leaving 11 bases not matched to a gene. The germline CDR1 and CDR2 sequences are SGHDT and YYEEEE. The CDR3 consists of 17 residues. The CDR3 DNA reads as TGTGCCAGCAGCCCTGAGCGGGGGACTAGGGGCACAGATACGCAGTATTTT. Protein product: CASSPERGTRGTDTQYF.

The chain has TRBV10-1 and TRBJ2-1; D uncertain. Trimming took 3 bases from V and 5 from J, leaving 8 bases between them. CDR1 WNHNN and CDR2 SYGVQD come from the germline V gene (reference sequence). The CDR3 loop spans 13 amino acids. CDR3 nucleotides: TGCGCCAGCAGTGATGGAAACGACAATGAGCAGTTCTTC. Translated: CASSDGNDNEQFF.

Regarding this clone: Other DNA sequences of this sample code for an identical CDR3. The chain links TRBV19 to TRBJ2-7; no clear D gene. The CDR3 length is 11 residues. Deletions cut 3 bases from V and 6 bases from J, with 6 bases between. The germline V gene encodes CDR1 LNHDA and CDR2 SQIVND (reference sequence). CDR3 in DNA: TGTGCCAGTAGTATCGGGTTCGAGCAGTACTTC. Its translation: CASSIGFEQYF.

The chain links TRBV11-2 to TRBJ2-1; D call uncertain. V shed 7 bases and J shed 0 bases, with 7 bases lying between them. The CDR3 runs 13 residues. The germline gives CDR1 SGHAT, CDR2 FQNNGV. Here the CDR3 DNA reads TGTGCCAGCAAGACGTACTCCTACAATGAGCAGTTCTTC. Its protein is CASKTYSYNEQFF.

The genes are TRBV30 and TRBJ2-3; TRBD2 aligns across 15 bases. This CDR3 contains 15 residues. V gave up 3 bases and J gave up 7 bases; unmatched junction bases: 5. From germline, CDR1 is GTSNPN and CDR2 SVGIG (reference sequence). CDR3 in amino acids: CAWRWTSGGEHTQYF. The CDR3 region has the DNA TGTGCCTGGAGGTGGACTAGCGGGGGGGAACATACGCAGTATTTT. The variable domain in full, completed from reference TRBV30 and TRBJ2-3, reads SQTIHQWPATLVQPVGSPLSLECTVEGTSNPNLYWYRQAAGRGLQLLFYSVGIGQISSEVPQNLSASRPQDRQFILSSKKLLLSDSGFYLCAWRWTSGGEHTQYFGPGTRLTVL.

The chain has TRBV5-5 and TRBJ2-7, with D perhaps assigned TRBD1 or TRBD2 (5 bases each). CDR1 and CDR2 (germline): SGHKS, YYEKEE (reference sequence). Trimming pared 5 bases from V and 6 bases from J, leaving 15 bases between. The CDR3 contains 13 residues. Here the CDR3 DNA reads TGTGCCAGCAGGCCAAGGGACCACCCCGAGCAGTACTTC. Amino acid sequence: CASRPRDHPEQYF.

Written as DNA, the CDR3 is TGTGCCAGCAGTTTATTGGTTGGGGCCAACGTCCTGACTTTC. Its protein product is CASSLLVGANVLTF. This chain joins TRBV27 and TRBJ2-6; unclear D gene. CDR3 length: 14 residues. CDR1 and CDR2 from the germline V gene are MNHEY and SMNVEV (reference sequence). V was clipped by 1 base and J by 3 bases, with 4 bases between them.

This clone has only a few counts. The chain has TRBV4-1 and TRBJ1-3; D not certain. The ends were cut back, 3 bases at V and 0 bases at J, with 12 bases in the middle. This CDR3 spans 16 amino acids. CDR1 MGHRA and CDR2 YSYEKL come from the germline V gene. The CDR3 reads CASSHPARSSGNTIYF. Here the CDR3 DNA reads TGCGCCAGCAGCCACCCAGCCCGGAGCTCTGGAAACACCATATATTTT.

The chain couples TRBV6-5 to TRBJ1-5; maybe TRBD1 (6 bases). Germline lookup yields CDR1 MNHEY and CDR2 SVGAGI. V was shortened by 6 bases and J by 3 bases, with 12 bases between the two germline ends. The CDR3 length is 14 residues. The CDR3 DNA is TGTGCCAGCAGCCTGGGGGGGGCCAATCAGCCCCAGCATTTT. Amino acids: CASSLGGANQPQHF.

As for this clone: Additional DNA sequences in this sample encode the identical CDR3. This rearrangement joins TRBV9 to TRBJ2-3; D gene uncertain. Deletions cut 3 bases from V and 2 bases from J, with 4 bases between. The CDR3 sequence is 12 residues long. Germline V gene sequence: CDR1 SGDLS, CDR2 YYNGEE. Written as DNA, the CDR3 is TGTGCCAGCAGCGGCTTCACAGATACGCAGTATTTT. Amino acids: CASSGFTDTQYF. The full variable domain, rest sourced from reference TRBV9 and TRBJ2-3, is DSGVTQTPKHLITATGQRVTLRCSPRSGDLSVYWYQQSLDQGLQFLIQYYNGEERAKGNILERFSAQQFPDLHSELNLSSLELGDSALYFCASSGFTDTQYFGPGTRLTVL.

This clone was picked up one time. The chain uses TRBV5-3 and TRBJ2-7; TRBD2 matches 11 bases. TRBV5-3 is recorded as an ORF, its role being uncertain. This CDR3 region has 16 residues. The junction had 14 bases not matched to a gene; V was cut back by 5 bases and J by 7 bases. CDR3 in DNA: TGTGCCAGAAGTAAGAGGAGGACTAGCGGGCGTAAAGAGCAGTACTTC. This codes for CARSKRRTSGRKEQYF.

The rearrangement links TRBV7-2 to TRBJ2-7; the D is unclear. This CDR3 is built from 19 residues. The ends were cut back, 0 bases at V and 2 bases at J, with 23 bases in the middle. Germline values: CDR1 SGHTA, CDR2 FQGNSA. The CDR3 DNA follows: TGTGCCAGCAGCTTAGCCACAGCACTCCAGTGGGCCGAGGCCTACGAGCAGTACTTC. This translates into CASSLATALQWAEAYEQYF.

The J gene is TRBJ2-1, the V gene TRBV29-1, with D perhaps matching TRBD2 (5 bases). The V end was cut by 4 bases, the J end by 10 bases, with 11 bases between. Germline CDR1 is SQVTM and CDR2 is ANQGSEA. There are 11 residues in the CDR3. The CDR3 sequence is CSVASLNEQFF. The CDR3 bases are TGCAGCGTTGCTAGCTTAAACGAGCAGTTCTTC.

This chain links TRBV28 with TRBJ2-1, with 10 nucleotides matching TRBD1. The J segment lost 7 bases and the V segment lost 5 bases, leaving 14 bases of the junction unmatched. The CDR3 has 17 amino acids. From germline, CDR1 is MDHEN and CDR2 SYDVKM. CDR3 in amino acids: CASSPTVGTGAGNEQFF. The CDR3 coding sequence is TGTGCCAGCAGTCCAACAGTCGGGACAGGGGCGGGGAATGAGCAGTTCTTC. The full variable domain, rest sourced from reference TRBV28 and TRBJ2-1, is DVKVTQSSRYLVKRTGEKVFLECVQDMDHENMFWYRQDPGLGLRLIYFSYDVKMKEKGDIPEGYSVSREKKERFSLILESASTNQTSMYLCASSPTVGTGAGNEQFFGPGTRLTVL.

The chain recombines TRBV7-9 with TRBJ2-1; 9 bases are a match to TRBD2. Germline V gives CDR1 SEHNR, CDR2 FQNEAQ (reference sequence). CDR3 length: 15 residues. The V and J ends lost 2 bases and 8 bases, in that order; junction bases with no gene match: 7. CDR3 sequence reads: CASSLPASGNYEQFF. DNA of the CDR3: TGTGCCAGCAGCTTACCGGCTAGCGGGAACTATGAGCAGTTCTTC.